This T cell receptor (beta chain) originates from a study of cytomegalovirus exposure and HLA in healthy donors. Study as a whole: Among roughly 180 million T cells, an earlier analysis found 90 million to 130 million unique TCR beta sequences. General study findings and limits: In an earlier analysis, in fewer than 700 donors, most V segments appeared productive either ~87% or ~30% of the time. Within a later analysis, the majority of CMV-associated TCR beta chains appeared HLA-restricted.

To note about this clone: The antigen remains undetermined.

Primers included in the PCR were 60 Vbeta and 13 Jbeta primers. Some clones are missing from TCRdb's copy, which holds only in-frame ones; the method was immunoSEQ multiplex PCR. This sample carries roughly 100,000 clones, 78% of them seen once, and the ten largest clones take approximately 1.7%. This CDR3 spans 14 amino acids. The germline V gene encodes CDR1 MNHEY and CDR2 SMNVEV (reference sequence). The ends lost 3 bases at V and 7 bases at J; junction bases unmatched: 6. This clonotype was sampled from a woman between 35 and 50 years old in good health and CMV-seronegative. The J gene is TRBJ2-1, the V gene TRBV27, with 7 bases lining up with TRBD1. The sequencing sample was made of PBMCs. CDR3 in amino acids: CASSFVGGENEQFF. Here the CDR3 DNA reads TGTGCCAGCAGTTTCGTAGGGGGCGAGAATGAGCAGTTCTTC.